This is a list of T cell receptor beta chains from one sample in a study of blood T cell repertoires in COVID-19. Data came from immunoSEQ multiplex PCR; TCRdb stores just in-frame clones and leaves some out. The sample holds around 360,000 clones, 80% to 90% seen once. The specimen was PBMCs or T cells enriched from blood (not recorded which). The receptor source for this set is a man aged 35 to 55 in a cohort exposed to, infected with or recovered from COVID-19 (not recorded which). Each CDR3 is given with its conserved first and last residue. Each record gives: V gene, J gene, CDR3 protein.

>TRBV4-1|TRBJ2-1
CASSQERASGRTYRNEQFF
>TRBV6-5|TRBJ2-3
CASSSSGSLGTDTQYF
>TRBV4-1|TRBJ2-1
CASSHATSGSFNEQFF
>TRBV6-4|TRBJ2-1
CASRVAGVSYNEQFF
>TRBV6-1|TRBJ1-5
CASSETGTGGYPQHF
>TRBV20-1|TRBJ1-2
CSASDRGKTYGYTF
>TRBV5-1|TRBJ2-7
CASSSKTGTNYEQYF
>TRBV7-9|TRBJ2-7
CASSAGNYEQYF
>TRBV18|TRBJ2-7
CASSPGSGQGYEQYF
>TRBV4-1|TRBJ1-6
CASSQDPGKNSPLHF
>TRBV27|TRBJ1-1
CASNYRDSTEAFF
>TRBV18|TRBJ2-1
CASSPSRGLLAGGSYNEQFF
>TRBV5-5|TRBJ1-5
CASSLLQVDQPQHF
>TRBV6-1|TRBJ2-2
CASSDRFMTGGPGELFF
>TRBV6-4|TRBJ1-1
CASSAQGSVTEAFF
>TRBV19|TRBJ1-4
CASRRQGASNEKLFF
>TRBV19|TRBJ2-2
CASIETGNTGELFF
>TRBV24-1|TRBJ2-1
CATSADSIYNEQFF
>TRBV2|TRBJ1-4
CASRTTELFEKLFF
>TRBV19|TRBJ1-1
CASSPGGTEAFF
>TRBV2|TRBJ2-6
CASSEIPSGGANVLTF
>TRBV7-8|TRBJ1-1
CASSLASRGNTEAFF
>TRBV28|TRBJ2-7
CASSLIWDSQSEQYF
>TRBV14|TRBJ2-5
CASSQLGTGGEETQYF
>TRBV19|TRBJ2-6
CASSIGGNGANVLTF
>TRBV2|TRBJ2-7
CASSPSLESYEQYF
>TRBV4-2|TRBJ2-5
CASSQAGLAGGEQETQYF
>TRBV10-2|TRBJ1-1
CASSDWGLNTEAFF
>TRBV4-1|TRBJ1-2
CASSQDTGNNYGYTF
>TRBV10-3|TRBJ1-1
CAISRGQGAYEAFF
>TRBV4-1|TRBJ2-7
CASSQGSQGTSYEQYF
>TRBV3-1/TRBV3-2|TRBJ1-2
CASSLFREGYGYTF
>TRBV9|TRBJ2-1
CASSVVGADNEQFF
>TRBV28|TRBJ1-2
CASSSGPNLGYGYTF
>TRBV5-6|TRBJ2-6
CASSLDRISGANVLTF
>TRBV7-9|TRBJ1-4
CASSLQTGSNEKLFF
>TRBV19|TRBJ1-5
CASSMIGSNQPQHF
>TRBV18|TRBJ2-1
CASSRDLGLPMKEQFF
>TRBV29-1|TRBJ2-2
CSDGTEANTGELFF
>TRBV5-4|TRBJ2-7
CASSLGGVREF
>TRBV2|TRBJ2-5
CASRKPGLQETQYF
>TRBV4-1|TRBJ2-7
CASSRLTGGAYEQYF
>TRBV18|TRBJ1-2
CASSPPARGYGYTF
>TRBV3-1/TRBV3-2|TRBJ2-3
CASSQSLSGSADTQYF
>TRBV21-1|TRBJ2-7
CASSTKGGGGPGEQYF
>TRBV5-1|TRBJ2-1
CASSALVSGRDEQFF
>TRBV10-3|TRBJ2-2
CAISELAGLNTGELFF
>TRBV7-2|TRBJ2-1
CASSFSSEQFF
>TRBV24-1|TRBJ2-6
CATSTGGSGANVLTF
>TRBV11-2|TRBJ2-3
CASSFSPPDTQYF
>TRBV28|TRBJ1-5
CASSFGGLYDQPQHF
>TRBV5-1|TRBJ1-3
CASSLVPVGSSGNTIYF
>TRBV9|TRBJ1-6
CASSGYRGKNSPLHF
>TRBV6-5|TRBJ2-5
CASRPDRGQETQYF
>TRBV13|TRBJ2-7
CASSPGLAGYEQYF